This is a list of T cell receptor beta chains from one sample in a study of metastatic and nonmetastatic thyroid tumors. Using MiXCR, TCRdb re-called clones from the PCR reads. The sample carries approximately 15,000 clones, around 13% recorded once. The sequenced sample was blood. The receptors were sampled from a female donor with papillary thyroid cancer or a benign thyroid nodule (not recorded which). Some clones in this sample may be carry-over from other donors' samples. Both conserved end residues are part of each CDR3. The D gene is left open where the match is weak. Expanded clones are given a class, and other clones once, few, many or no size at all.

j_gene: TRBJ1-2
v_gene: TRBV7-9
d_gene: -
abundance: many
CDR3nt: TGTGCCAGCAGCTTAATGGGGGCTCCTAACTATGGCTACACCTTC
CDR3aa: CASSLMGAPNYGYTF

j_gene: TRBJ2-5
v_gene: TRBV20-1
d_gene: TRBD1
abundance: many
CDR3nt: TGCAGTGCAATGACAGGGTCGGGGACCCAGTACTTC
CDR3aa: CSAMTGSGTQYF

j_gene: TRBJ1-2
v_gene: TRBV6-1
d_gene: -
abundance: medium-sized
CDR3nt: TGTGCCAGCAGTGAAGCGCTGGGCCACTATGGCTACACCTTC
CDR3aa: CASSEALGHYGYTF

j_gene: TRBJ2-3
v_gene: TRBV27
d_gene: TRBD2
abundance: medium-sized
CDR3nt: TGTGCCAGCAAGAGCGGGACTAGCGGGGGACCCCTTACAGATACGCAGTATTTT
CDR3aa: CASKSGTSGGPLTDTQYF

j_gene: TRBJ1-3
v_gene: TRBV10-2
d_gene: -
abundance: few
CDR3nt: TGCGCCAGCAGTGAGGGTCTAAAGATAAACACCATATATTTT
CDR3aa: CASSEGLKINTIYF

j_gene: TRBJ2-5
v_gene: TRBV19
d_gene: -
abundance: few
CDR3nt: TGTGCCAGTAGTGAGTGGGGCCGATCCAATGAGCAGTACTTC
CDR3aa: CASSEWGRSNEQYF

j_gene: TRBJ1-2
v_gene: TRBV7-2
d_gene: -
abundance: -
CDR3nt: TGTGCCAGCAGCCAGGACAGCGGGCTCTATGGCTACGCCTTC
CDR3aa: CASSQDSGLYGYAF

j_gene: TRBJ1-1
v_gene: TRBV5-1
d_gene: -
abundance: -
CDR3nt: TGCGCCAGCAGCTTGGTAGGCAGGAACACTGAAGCTTTCTTT
CDR3aa: CASSLVGRNTEAFF

j_gene: TRBJ2-7
v_gene: TRBV9
d_gene: -
abundance: -
CDR3nt: TGTGCCAGCAGCGTAGATGCGAGGGGGTACGAGCAGTACTTC
CDR3aa: CASSVDARGYEQYF

j_gene: TRBJ2-7
v_gene: TRBV7-9
d_gene: -
abundance: many
CDR3nt: TGTGCCAGCAGCTTAGACCTTACTAGCTCCTACGAGCAGTACTTC
CDR3aa: CASSLDLTSSYEQYF

j_gene: TRBJ1-1
v_gene: TRBV28
d_gene: -
abundance: many
CDR3nt: TGTGCCAGCAGTTTCGCCCTGAACACTGAAGCTTTCTTT
CDR3aa: CASSFALNTEAFF

j_gene: TRBJ2-6
v_gene: TRBV10-3
d_gene: TRBD1
abundance: many
CDR3nt: TGTGCCATCAGTGCTATACAGGGGAAGAGCTCTGGGACCAACGTCCTGACTTTC
CDR3aa: CAISAIQGKSSGTNVLTF

j_gene: TRBJ1-2
v_gene: TRBV28
d_gene: -
abundance: medium-sized
CDR3nt: TGTGCCAGCAGTTTACGGAGCGGCTACACCTTC
CDR3aa: CASSLRSGYTF

j_gene: TRBJ1-1
v_gene: TRBV4-2
d_gene: -
abundance: few
CDR3nt: TGTGCCAGCAGCCAAATGGACCTTAACACTGAAGCTTTCTTT
CDR3aa: CASSQMDLNTEAFF

j_gene: TRBJ2-7
v_gene: TRBV9
d_gene: TRBD2
abundance: many
CDR3nt: TGTGCCAGCAGCGTAGGGAGCGGGGGGCACGAGCAGTACTTC
CDR3aa: CASSVGSGGHEQYF

j_gene: TRBJ2-2
v_gene: TRBV12-5
d_gene: -
abundance: many
CDR3nt: TGTGCTAGTGGTTTGGTACCAGGAGACACCGGGGAGCTGTTTTTT
CDR3aa: CASGLVPGDTGELFF

j_gene: TRBJ1-2
v_gene: TRBV15
d_gene: -
abundance: few
CDR3nt: TGTGCCACCAGCAGAGATTGGCCTTCCTATGGCTACACCTTC
CDR3aa: CATSRDWPSYGYTF

j_gene: TRBJ1-4
v_gene: TRBV28
d_gene: -
abundance: many
CDR3nt: TGTGCCAGCAGTCTAGACAGCGCAACTAATGAAAAACTGTTTTTT
CDR3aa: CASSLDSATNEKLFF

j_gene: TRBJ1-1
v_gene: TRBV5-1
d_gene: -
abundance: many
CDR3nt: TGCGCCAGCAGCTACAGGCAGCTGAACACTGAAGCTTTCTTT
CDR3aa: CASSYRQLNTEAFF

j_gene: TRBJ1-4
v_gene: TRBV7-2
d_gene: -
abundance: many
CDR3nt: TGTGCCAGCAGCTTAGATTTAGGAACGGATGAAAAACTGTTTTTT
CDR3aa: CASSLDLGTDEKLFF

j_gene: TRBJ1-1
v_gene: TRBV6-6
d_gene: TRBD1
abundance: many
CDR3nt: TGTGCCAGCAGTTACTCCAACAGGGGGAACACTGAAGCTTTCTTT
CDR3aa: CASSYSNRGNTEAFF

j_gene: TRBJ1-5
v_gene: TRBV6-6
d_gene: -
abundance: medium-sized
CDR3nt: TGTGCCAGCAACAAGGGGGGAGGGGCTCCCCAAATCAATCAGCCCCAGCATTTT
CDR3aa: CASNKGGGAPQINQPQHF

j_gene: TRBJ1-4
v_gene: TRBV3-1
d_gene: TRBD1
abundance: many
CDR3nt: TGTGCCAGCAGCCAAGAAGGGACAGGGGGCTGGATTGATGAAAAACTGTTTTTT
CDR3aa: CASSQEGTGGWIDEKLFF

j_gene: TRBJ1-5
v_gene: TRBV4-3
d_gene: -
abundance: many
CDR3nt: TGCGCCAGCAGCCAAGATCCGGGTCAGCCCCAGCATTTT
CDR3aa: CASSQDPGQPQHF

j_gene: TRBJ1-2
v_gene: TRBV13
d_gene: -
abundance: many
CDR3nt: TGTGCCAGCAGCGGGGGGCGCATGCATGGCTACACCTTC
CDR3aa: CASSGGRMHGYTF

j_gene: TRBJ2-1
v_gene: TRBV6-1
d_gene: -
abundance: large
CDR3nt: TGTGCCAGCTCCCGACAACAGGGACTCAGCTACAATGAGCAGTTCTTC
CDR3aa: CASSRQQGLSYNEQFF

j_gene: TRBJ2-3
v_gene: TRBV5-1
d_gene: -
abundance: -
CDR3nt: TGCGCCAGCAGCTTGGACAGCGTGGAAGATACGCAGTATTTT
CDR3aa: CASSLDSVEDTQYF

j_gene: TRBJ2-7
v_gene: TRBV4-1
d_gene: TRBD1
abundance: many
CDR3nt: TGCGCCAGCAGCCAAGATTTAGCACAGGGGGCGCGTTACGAGCAGTACTTC
CDR3aa: CASSQDLAQGARYEQYF

j_gene: TRBJ1-1
v_gene: TRBV3-1
d_gene: TRBD1
abundance: many
CDR3nt: TGTGCCAGCAGCCAAGAGAACAGGGGGGGGACTGAAGCTTTCTTT
CDR3aa: CASSQENRGGTEAFF

j_gene: TRBJ2-2
v_gene: TRBV12-3/TRBV12-4
d_gene: -
abundance: few
CDR3nt: TGTGCCAGCAGTGGGGGCGGGGATCTGTTTTTT
CDR3aa: CASSGGGDLFF

j_gene: TRBJ2-2
v_gene: TRBV4-1
d_gene: TRBD2
abundance: many
CDR3nt: TGCGCCAGCAGCCAAGATCAACTAGCGGGAGCCGGGGAGCTGTTTTTT
CDR3aa: CASSQDQLAGAGELFF

j_gene: TRBJ2-7
v_gene: TRBV5-1
d_gene: TRBD1
abundance: many
CDR3nt: TGCGCCAGCAGCCTGTGGACAGGGATCGAGCAGTACTTC
CDR3aa: CASSLWTGIEQYF

j_gene: TRBJ2-2
v_gene: TRBV30
d_gene: TRBD2
abundance: -
CDR3nt: TGTGCCTGGAGTGTACAGCTAGCGGGAGAGCCCGGTGAGCTGTTTTTT
CDR3aa: CAWSVQLAGEPGELFF

j_gene: TRBJ2-1
v_gene: TRBV5-6
d_gene: -
abundance: -
CDR3nt: TGTGCCAGCAGCTTGGCCGACAATGAGCAGTTCTTC
CDR3aa: CASSLADNEQFF

j_gene: TRBJ2-3
v_gene: TRBV18
d_gene: -
abundance: many
CDR3nt: TGTGCCAGCTCACCAGCATCTGCTAGCACAGATACGCAGTATTTT
CDR3aa: CASSPASASTDTQYF

j_gene: TRBJ1-4
v_gene: TRBV5-1
d_gene: -
abundance: many
CDR3nt: TGCGCCAGCAGCTTGTCCGTTGGAGACCCATTTGGGAGACTGTTTTTT
CDR3aa: CASSLSVGDPFGRLFF

j_gene: TRBJ2-5
v_gene: TRBV30
d_gene: -
abundance: many
CDR3nt: TGTGCCTGGAGTGAAGAGGAGACCCAGTACTTC
CDR3aa: CAWSEEETQYF

j_gene: TRBJ1-2
v_gene: TRBV28
d_gene: TRBD1
abundance: few
CDR3nt: TGTGCCAGCGGGGACAGGGCATATGGCTACACCTTC
CDR3aa: CASGDRAYGYTF

j_gene: TRBJ1-5
v_gene: TRBV27
d_gene: -
abundance: many
CDR3nt: TGTGCCAGCAGTTACGGCCCCACGCGGCCCCAGCATTTT
CDR3aa: CASSYGPTRPQHF

j_gene: TRBJ1-5
v_gene: TRBV6-1
d_gene: TRBD1
abundance: -
CDR3nt: TGTGCCAGCAGGGGGGGACAGGGGAAACAGCCCCAGCATTTT
CDR3aa: CASRGGQGKQPQHF

j_gene: TRBJ1-5
v_gene: TRBV6-1
d_gene: -
abundance: many
CDR3nt: TGTGCCAGCACCACGATGCTTGACCTCCCGGATCAGCCCCAGCATTTT
CDR3aa: CASTTMLDLPDQPQHF

j_gene: TRBJ2-1
v_gene: TRBV19
d_gene: TRBD2
abundance: many
CDR3nt: TGTGCCAGTAGTAGGTGGACGGGGGGGGCTGATGAGCAGTTCTTC
CDR3aa: CASSRWTGGADEQFF

j_gene: TRBJ2-1
v_gene: TRBV19
d_gene: -
abundance: medium-sized
CDR3nt: TGTGCCAGTAGTATAGTACTCGCCAATGAGCAGTTCTTC
CDR3aa: CASSIVLANEQFF

j_gene: TRBJ2-3
v_gene: TRBV20-1
d_gene: -
abundance: many
CDR3nt: TGCAGTGCTAGATGGTCGGGGTTTTCTAGCACAGATACGCAGTATTTT
CDR3aa: CSARWSGFSSTDTQYF

j_gene: TRBJ2-2
v_gene: TRBV20-1
d_gene: TRBD1
abundance: many
CDR3nt: TGCAGTGCTCCAAGACAGGGGTCGGACACCGGGGAGCTGTTTTTT
CDR3aa: CSAPRQGSDTGELFF

j_gene: TRBJ2-7
v_gene: TRBV12-3/TRBV12-4
d_gene: TRBD2
abundance: -
CDR3nt: TGTGCCAACAGCCGCGGGGGGCGCATCGAGCAGTACTTC
CDR3aa: CANSRGGRIEQYF

j_gene: TRBJ1-2
v_gene: TRBV7-8
d_gene: -
abundance: -
CDR3nt: TGTACCAGCAGCTTAGCCCCGGGGGGAAAGGCACTATACTATGGCTACACCTTC
CDR3aa: CTSSLAPGGKALYYGYTF

j_gene: TRBJ1-1
v_gene: TRBV25-1
d_gene: -
abundance: -
CDR3nt: TGTACCAGCAGTGTTGAGAGGAACACTGAAGCTTTCTTT
CDR3aa: CTSSVERNTEAFF

j_gene: TRBJ2-3
v_gene: TRBV7-3
d_gene: TRBD2
abundance: many
CDR3nt: TGTGCCAGCAGCTTAATGGCGGGGGGCGGCCTGGGGGATACGCAGTATTTT
CDR3aa: CASSLMAGGGLGDTQYF

j_gene: TRBJ2-5
v_gene: TRBV6-5
d_gene: -
abundance: -
CDR3nt: TGTGCCAGCAGTTACCCCCCGGAAGGCTATCAAGAGACCCAGTACTTC
CDR3aa: CASSYPPEGYQETQYF

j_gene: TRBJ1-2
v_gene: TRBV28
d_gene: -
abundance: few
CDR3nt: TGTGCCAGCCGCCGCGTGGGACTCAGGGGATATGGCTACACCTTC
CDR3aa: CASRRVGLRGYGYTF

j_gene: TRBJ2-7
v_gene: TRBV3-1
d_gene: -
abundance: many
CDR3nt: TGTGCCAGCAGCCGGACAGTAGGCAACTACGAGCAGTACTTC
CDR3aa: CASSRTVGNYEQYF

j_gene: TRBJ1-2
v_gene: TRBV27
d_gene: -
abundance: -
CDR3nt: TGTGCCAGCAGTTTACAACCGGTGGTCTATGGCTACACCTTC
CDR3aa: CASSLQPVVYGYTF

j_gene: TRBJ2-2
v_gene: TRBV6-2/TRBV6-3
d_gene: -
abundance: -
CDR3nt: TGTGCCAGCAGTATATCCGGGGAGCTGTTTTTT
CDR3aa: CASSISGELFF